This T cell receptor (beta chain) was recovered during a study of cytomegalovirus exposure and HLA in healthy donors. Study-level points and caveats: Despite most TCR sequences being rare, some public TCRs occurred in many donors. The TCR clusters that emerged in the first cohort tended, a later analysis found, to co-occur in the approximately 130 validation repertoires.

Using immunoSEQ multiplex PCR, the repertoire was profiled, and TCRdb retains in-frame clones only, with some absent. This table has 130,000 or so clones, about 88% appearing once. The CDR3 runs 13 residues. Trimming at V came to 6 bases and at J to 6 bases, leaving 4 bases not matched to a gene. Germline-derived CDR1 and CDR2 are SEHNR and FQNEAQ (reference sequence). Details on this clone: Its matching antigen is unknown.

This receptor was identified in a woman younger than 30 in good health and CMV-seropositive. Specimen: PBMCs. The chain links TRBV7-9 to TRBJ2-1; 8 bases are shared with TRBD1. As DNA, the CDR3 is TGTGCCAGCAGTGGTACAGGGGGCAATGAGCAGTTCTTC. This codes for CASSGTGGNEQFF.